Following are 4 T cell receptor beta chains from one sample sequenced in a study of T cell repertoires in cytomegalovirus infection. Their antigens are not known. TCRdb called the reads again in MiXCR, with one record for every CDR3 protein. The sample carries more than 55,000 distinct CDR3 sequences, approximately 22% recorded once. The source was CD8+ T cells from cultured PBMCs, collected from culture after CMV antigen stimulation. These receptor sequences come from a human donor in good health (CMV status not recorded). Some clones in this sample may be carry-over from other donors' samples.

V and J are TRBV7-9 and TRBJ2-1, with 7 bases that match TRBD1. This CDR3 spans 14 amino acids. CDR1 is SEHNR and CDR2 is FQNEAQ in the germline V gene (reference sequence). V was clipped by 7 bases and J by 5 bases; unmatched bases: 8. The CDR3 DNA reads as TGTGCCAGCAATAAGGGACAGATCGACAATGAGCAGTTCTTC. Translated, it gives CASNKGQIDNEQFF.

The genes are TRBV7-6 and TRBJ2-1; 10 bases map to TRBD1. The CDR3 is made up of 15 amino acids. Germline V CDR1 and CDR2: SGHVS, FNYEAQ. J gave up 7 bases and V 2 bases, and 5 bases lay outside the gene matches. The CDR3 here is CASSLRQGAQNEQFF. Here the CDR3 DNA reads TGTGCCAGCAGCTTAAGACAGGGGGCTCAAAATGAGCAGTTCTTC.

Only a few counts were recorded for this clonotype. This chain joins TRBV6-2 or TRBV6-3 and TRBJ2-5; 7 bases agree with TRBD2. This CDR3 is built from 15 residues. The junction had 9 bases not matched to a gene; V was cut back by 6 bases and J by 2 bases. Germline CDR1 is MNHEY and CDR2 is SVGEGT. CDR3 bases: TGTGCCAGCAGCACTCGGACTAGAAGACAAGAGACCCAGTACTTC. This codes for CASSTRTRRQETQYF.

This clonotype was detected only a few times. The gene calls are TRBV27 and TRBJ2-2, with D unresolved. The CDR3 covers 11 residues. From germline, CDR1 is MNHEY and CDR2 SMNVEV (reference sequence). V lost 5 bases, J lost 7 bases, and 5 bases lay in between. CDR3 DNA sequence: TGTGCCAGCAGTGTACTCGGGGAGCTGTTTTTT. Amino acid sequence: CASSVLGELFF.